This TCR beta chain was obtained from a study of blood T cell repertoires in COVID-19. On the study more broadly: Spain, Italy and the United States supplied samples that represented acute and convalescent COVID-19. T cells, B-cell-depleted T cells, or PBMCs provided the cDNA or gDNA that served as material.

CDR3 length: 11 amino acids. V gave up 5 bases and J gave up 7 bases, with 12 bases separating them. Per the germline V gene, CDR1 is DFQATT and CDR2 is SNEGSKA (reference sequence). As originally analysed: Estimates of nucleated cell counts were drawn from the amplification of reference gene primers. Clones were sequenced by immunoSEQ multiplex PCR, and TCRdb holds only the in-frame ones, with some missing. V and J calls and clone size are copied from that table; D and trimming were computed from the DNA. This table has a few hundred thousand clones, 86% appearing once. The chain links TRBV20-1 to TRBJ2-7; the D is unclear. The receptor was isolated from a man aged 18-30 years with active or convalescent COVID-19. Specimen: peripheral blood. CDR3 protein: CSAQRSYEQYF. In nucleotides, the CDR3 is TGCAGTGCTCAACGGTCATATGAGCAGTACTTC.